This passage covers 9 T cell receptor beta chains from one sample sequenced in a study of blood T cell repertoires in COVID-19 (dated by TCRdb to about 2020). The library was generated by the immunoSEQ multiplex PCR assay. TCRdb holds this immuneACCESS table with in-frame rearrangements only. Some clones are missing; in checked studies, unresolved V genes explain under half, and the rest has no known cause. This sample is represented by around 250,000 clones; approximately 85% of them were singletons. The biggest ten clones account for about 9.1% of the sample. The sample comprised PBMCs or T cells enriched from blood (not recorded which). The receptor set was obtained from a woman aged 50 to 65 with acute COVID-19.

The chain has TRBV2 and TRBJ2-2, with 9 bases lining up with TRBD1. With 4 bases clipped from V and 3 bases from J, the junction kept 0 bases outside the gene matches. Germline V gene sequence: CDR1 SNHLY, CDR2 FYNNEI. This CDR3 has 14 residues. Here the CDR3 DNA reads TGTGCCAGCAGTGGGACAGGGGACACCGGGGAGCTGTTTTTT. Its translation: CASSGTGDTGELFF.

V and J are TRBV27 and TRBJ2-7; 8 bases are a match to TRBD1. Germline assignment: CDR1 MNHEY and CDR2 SMNVEV (reference sequence). The length of the CDR3 is 13 residues. V dropped 5 bases and J dropped 6; count of bases not matched to a gene: 6. The CDR3 DNA is TGTGCCAGCAGTCTTCGGGACAGGAGCGAGCAGTACTTC. Protein: CASSLRDRSEQYF.

This chain joins TRBV15 and TRBJ1-6, with 8 bases lining up with TRBD1. CDR1 is LNHNV and CDR2 is YYDKDF in the germline V gene (reference sequence). The CDR3 spans 14 residues. The J segment lost 12 bases and the V segment lost 5 bases, leaving 9 bases of the junction unmatched. Written as DNA, the CDR3 is TGTGCCACCAGCTCTCGAAAAACAGGGGGACCCCTCCACTTT. Its translation is CATSSRKTGGPLHF.

As concerns this clone: At the DNA level, this CDR3 is encoded by other sequences in the same sample as well. The genes are TRBV5-1 and TRBJ2-1; D call uncertain. CDR1 SGHRS and CDR2 YFSETQ come from the germline V gene. Deletions cut 0 bases from V and 0 bases from J, with 7 bases between. The CDR3 length is 15 residues. CDR3 coding DNA: TGCGCCAGCAGCTTGGACAGAAGCTCCTACAATGAGCAGTTCTTC. It translates to CASSLDRSSYNEQFF.

The chain is built from TRBV29-1 and TRBJ1-2; a possible D gene is TRBD1 (6 bases). Germline V lookup: CDR1 SQVTM, CDR2 ANQGSEA. The CDR3 contains 13 residues. V was shortened by 6 bases and J by 2 bases, with 13 bases between the two germline ends. The DNA for the CDR3 is TGCAGCGTCACGACAGGCAGCAACTATGGCTACACCTTC. Amino acid sequence: CSVTTGSNYGYTF.

This sequence joins TRBV7-2 and TRBJ2-7, with D tentatively TRBD1 (5 bases). The V end was cut by 2 bases, the J end by 0 bases, with 11 bases between. The CDR3 runs to 15 residues. CDR1 SGHTA and CDR2 FQGNSA come from the germline V gene. The CDR3 here is CASSLSGLASYEQYF. The CDR3, as DNA: TGTGCCAGCAGCTTATCAGGGCTCGCCTCCTACGAGCAGTACTTC.

Concerning this clone: Other DNA sequences in the sample encode the same CDR3. The chain recombines TRBV9 with TRBJ1-3; 10 bases match TRBD1. Trimming cost V 2 bases and J 2 bases; bases outside gene matches: 4. The CDR3 runs 16 residues. Germline CDR1 reads SGDLS; CDR2 reads YYNGEE. As DNA, the CDR3 is TGTGCCAGCAGCGTGACCGGGACAGGGGCTGGAAACACCATATATTTT. This translates into CASSVTGTGAGNTIYF. Filled out from reference TRBV9 and TRBJ1-3, the complete variable domain reads DSGVTQTPKHLITATGQRVTLRCSPRSGDLSVYWYQQSLDQGLQFLIQYYNGEERAKGNILERFSAQQFPDLHSELNLSSLELGDSALYFCASSVTGTGAGNTIYFGEGSWLTVV.

The gene calls are TRBV6-6 and TRBJ1-2, with TRBD1 as a possible D gene (5 bases). The CDR3 loop spans 13 amino acids. From germline, CDR1 is MNHNY and CDR2 SVGAGI (reference sequence). V shed 4 bases and J shed 4 bases, with 10 bases lying between them. In DNA, the CDR3 is TGTGCCAGCAGTTCATCAGGGATCTATGGCTACACCTTC. Translating gives CASSSSGIYGYTF.

The chain has TRBV6-6 and TRBJ1-2; TRBD1 is a possible D gene (5 bases). Germline values: CDR1 MNHNY, CDR2 SVGAGI (reference sequence). This CDR3 region has 15 residues. V was cut by 3 bases and J by 4 bases, with 15 bases left in between. The CDR3 region is CASSYSQGSAYGYTF. DNA for the CDR3: TGTGCCAGCAGTTATAGCCAGGGATCGGCCTATGGCTACACCTTC.